The source of this TCR beta chain is a study of CD8 T cells in ankylosing spondylitis. Broader study findings: In ankylosing spondylitis patients, matched synovial fluid reportedly showed significant enrichment of disease-linked clones. Ankylosing spondylitis blood appeared to carry a characteristic TCR beta motif of roughly 8 highly homologous variants. Researchers report that disease-linked clones proved CD8+ and relatively rare in peripheral blood.

TCRdb redid the calling of the 5' RACE reads with MiXCR, one entry per CDR3 protein. The sample includes hundreds of thousands of distinct CDR3 sequences, 10% to 15% seen only once; the top ten take approximately 6.2%. V lost 4 bases and J lost 3; bases outside the gene matches: 5. Germline V CDR1 and CDR2: SGHRS, YFSETQ. The CDR3 contains 14 residues. As regards this clonotype: Its antigen is unknown.

Material: blood, either unsorted or a sorted T cell fraction (not recorded which). This clonotype was obtained from a male donor with ankylosing spondylitis. This chain links TRBV5-1 with TRBJ2-7, with 9 positions matching TRBD1. The CDR3, as DNA: TGCGCCAGCAGCGCGCGGACAGGGGTCTACGAGCAGTACTTC. Encoded protein: CASSARTGVYEQYF.